This T cell receptor (beta chain) comes out of a study of T cells in Graves' hyperthyroidism and ophthalmopathy. Amplification of TCR beta CDR3 regions was performed using RNA transcripts as template. Researchers ran a first-round RT-PCR on the TCR CDR3 using the HTBI primer set. TCRdb fed the multiplex PCR reads into MiXCR, producing one record per CDR3 protein. The profile shows about 380,000 distinct CDR3 sequences, about 18% of them singletons. In this sample, this clonotype turned up many times. V was trimmed by 1 base and J by 10 bases, leaving 14 bases between them. Germline CDR1 reads SGHAT; CDR2 reads FQNNGV. The CDR3 totals 15 residues.

V gene TRBV11-2 combines with J gene TRBJ1-6, with D unresolved. The clonotype originates from a man younger than 30 with Graves' ophthalmopathy. Input material: blood. CDR3 nucleotide sequence: TGTGCCAGCAGCTTAGTGGGCGGGTTGGGATCACCCCTCCACTTT. Protein product: CASSLVGGLGSPLHF.